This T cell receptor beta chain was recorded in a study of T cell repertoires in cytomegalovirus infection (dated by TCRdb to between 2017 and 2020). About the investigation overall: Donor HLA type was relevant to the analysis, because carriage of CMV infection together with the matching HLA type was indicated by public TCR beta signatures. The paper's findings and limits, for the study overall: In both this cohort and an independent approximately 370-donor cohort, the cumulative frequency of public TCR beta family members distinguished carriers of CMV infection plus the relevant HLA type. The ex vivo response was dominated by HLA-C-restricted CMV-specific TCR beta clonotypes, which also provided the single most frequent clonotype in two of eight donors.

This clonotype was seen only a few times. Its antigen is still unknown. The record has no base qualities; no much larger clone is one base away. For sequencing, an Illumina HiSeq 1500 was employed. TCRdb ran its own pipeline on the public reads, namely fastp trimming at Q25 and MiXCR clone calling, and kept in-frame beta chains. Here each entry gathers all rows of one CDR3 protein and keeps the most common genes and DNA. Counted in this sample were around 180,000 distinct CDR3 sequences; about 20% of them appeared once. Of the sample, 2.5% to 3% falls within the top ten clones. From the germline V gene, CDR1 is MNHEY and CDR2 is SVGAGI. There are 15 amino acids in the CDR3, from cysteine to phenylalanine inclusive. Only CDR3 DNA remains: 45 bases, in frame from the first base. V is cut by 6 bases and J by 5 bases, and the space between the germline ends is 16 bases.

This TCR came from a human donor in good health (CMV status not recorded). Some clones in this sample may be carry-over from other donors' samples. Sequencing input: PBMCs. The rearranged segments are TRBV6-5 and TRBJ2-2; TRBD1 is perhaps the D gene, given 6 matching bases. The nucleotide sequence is TGTGCCAGCAGAGTACTTCTGAGGGGGACCGGGGAGCTGTTTTTT. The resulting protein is CASRVLLRGTGELFF.